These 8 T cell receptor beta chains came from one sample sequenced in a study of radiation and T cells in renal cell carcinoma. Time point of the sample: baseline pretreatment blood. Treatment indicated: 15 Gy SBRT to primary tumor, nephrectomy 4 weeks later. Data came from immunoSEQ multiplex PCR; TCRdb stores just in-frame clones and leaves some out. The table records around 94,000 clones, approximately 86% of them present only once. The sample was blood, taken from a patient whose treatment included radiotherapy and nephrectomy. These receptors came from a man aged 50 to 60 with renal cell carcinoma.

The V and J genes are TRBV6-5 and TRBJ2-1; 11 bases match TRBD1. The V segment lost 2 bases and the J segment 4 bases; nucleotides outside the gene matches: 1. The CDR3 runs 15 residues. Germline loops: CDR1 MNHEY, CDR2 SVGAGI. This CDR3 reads CASSYGTGGYNEQFF. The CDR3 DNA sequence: TGTGCCAGCAGTTACGGGACAGGGGGTTACAATGAGCAGTTCTTC.

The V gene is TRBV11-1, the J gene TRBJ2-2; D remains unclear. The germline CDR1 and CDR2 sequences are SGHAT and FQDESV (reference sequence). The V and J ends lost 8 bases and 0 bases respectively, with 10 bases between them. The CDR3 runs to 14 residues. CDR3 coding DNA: TGTGCCAGCCAATCACATACGAACACCGGGGAGCTGTTTTTT. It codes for CASQSHTNTGELFF.

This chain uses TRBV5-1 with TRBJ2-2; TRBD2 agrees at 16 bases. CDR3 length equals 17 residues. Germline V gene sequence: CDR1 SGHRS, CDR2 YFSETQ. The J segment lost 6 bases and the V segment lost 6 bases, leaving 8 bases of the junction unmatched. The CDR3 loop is CASKSGTSGRASGELFF. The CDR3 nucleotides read TGCGCCAGCAAGTCCGGGACTAGCGGGAGGGCCTCCGGGGAGCTGTTTTTT.

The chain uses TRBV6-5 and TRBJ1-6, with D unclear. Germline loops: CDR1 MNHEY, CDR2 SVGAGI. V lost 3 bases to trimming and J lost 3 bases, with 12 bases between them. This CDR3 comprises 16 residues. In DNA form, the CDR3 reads TGTGCCAGCAGTTATTTAGGTCCCCTCTATAATTCACCCCTCCACTTT. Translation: CASSYLGPLYNSPLHF.

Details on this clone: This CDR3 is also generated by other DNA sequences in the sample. Here the CDR3 reads CASSLFSGGETQYF. In DNA, the CDR3 is TGTGCCAGCAGCTTGTTTTCAGGGGGGGAGACCCAGTACTTC. The genes are TRBV5-4 and TRBJ2-5, with D possibly matching TRBD1 (7 bases). The germline gives CDR1 SGHNT, CDR2 YYREEE (reference sequence). The V end was cut by 1 base, the J end by 5 bases, with 12 bases between. The CDR3 consists of 14 residues.

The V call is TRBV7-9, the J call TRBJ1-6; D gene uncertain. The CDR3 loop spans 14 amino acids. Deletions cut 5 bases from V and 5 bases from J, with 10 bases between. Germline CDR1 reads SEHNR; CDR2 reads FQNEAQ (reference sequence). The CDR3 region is CASSLWGDNSPLHF. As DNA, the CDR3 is TGTGCCAGCAGCCTATGGGGTGATAATTCACCCCTCCACTTT. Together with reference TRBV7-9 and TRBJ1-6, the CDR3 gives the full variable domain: DTGVSQNPRHKITKRGQNVTFRCDPISEHNRLYWYRQTLGQGPEFLTYFQNEAQLEKSRLLSDRFSAERPKGSFSTLEIQRTEQGDSAMYLCASSLWGDNSPLHFGNGTRLTVT.

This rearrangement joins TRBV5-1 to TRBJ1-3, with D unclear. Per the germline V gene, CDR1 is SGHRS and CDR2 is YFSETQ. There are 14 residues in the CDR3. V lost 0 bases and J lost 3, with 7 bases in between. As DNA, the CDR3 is TGCGCCAGCAGCTTGGGAGCTTTTGGAAACACCATATATTTT. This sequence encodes CASSLGAFGNTIYF.

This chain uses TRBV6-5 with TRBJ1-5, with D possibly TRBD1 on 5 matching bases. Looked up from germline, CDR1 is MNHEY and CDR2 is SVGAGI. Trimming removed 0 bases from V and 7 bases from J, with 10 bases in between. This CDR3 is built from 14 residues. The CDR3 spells CASSYSGVDQPQHF. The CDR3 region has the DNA TGTGCCAGCAGTTACTCGGGGGTAGACCAGCCCCAGCATTTT.